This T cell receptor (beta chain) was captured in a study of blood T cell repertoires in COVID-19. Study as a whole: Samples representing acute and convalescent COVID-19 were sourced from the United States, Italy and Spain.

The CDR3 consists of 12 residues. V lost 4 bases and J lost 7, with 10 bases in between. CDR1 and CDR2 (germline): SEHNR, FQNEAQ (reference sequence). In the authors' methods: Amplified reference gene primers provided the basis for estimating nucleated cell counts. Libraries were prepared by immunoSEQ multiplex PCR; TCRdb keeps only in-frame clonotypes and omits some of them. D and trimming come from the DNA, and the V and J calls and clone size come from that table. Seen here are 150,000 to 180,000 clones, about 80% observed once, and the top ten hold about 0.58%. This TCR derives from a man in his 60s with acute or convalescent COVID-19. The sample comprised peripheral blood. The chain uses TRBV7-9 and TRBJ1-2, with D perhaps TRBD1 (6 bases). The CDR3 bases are TGTGCCAGCAGCTCCCGACAGGCTGGCTACACCTTC. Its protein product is CASSSRQAGYTF. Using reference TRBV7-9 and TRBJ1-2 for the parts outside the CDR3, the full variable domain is DTGVSQNPRHKITKRGQNVTFRCDPISEHNRLYWYRQTLGQGPEFLTYFQNEAQLEKSRLLSDRFSAERPKGSFSTLEIQRTEQGDSAMYLCASSSRQAGYTFGSGTRLTVV.